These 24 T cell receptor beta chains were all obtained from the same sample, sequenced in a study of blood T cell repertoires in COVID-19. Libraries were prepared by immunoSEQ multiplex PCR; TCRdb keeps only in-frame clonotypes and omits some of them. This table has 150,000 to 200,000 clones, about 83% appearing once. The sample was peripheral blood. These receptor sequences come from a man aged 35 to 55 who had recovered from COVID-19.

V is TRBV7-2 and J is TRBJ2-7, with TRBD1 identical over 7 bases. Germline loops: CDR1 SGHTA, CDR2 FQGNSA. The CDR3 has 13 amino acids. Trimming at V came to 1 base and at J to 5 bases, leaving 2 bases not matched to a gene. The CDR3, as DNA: TGTGCCAGCAGCTTAGTCGGGACAGACGAGCAGTACTTC. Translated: CASSLVGTDEQYF.

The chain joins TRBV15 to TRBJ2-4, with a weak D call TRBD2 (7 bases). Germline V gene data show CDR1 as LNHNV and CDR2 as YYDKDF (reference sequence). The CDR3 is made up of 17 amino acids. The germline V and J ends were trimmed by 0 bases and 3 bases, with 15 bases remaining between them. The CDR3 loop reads CATSRDRGGLDKNIQYF. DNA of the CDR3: TGTGCCACCAGCAGAGATCGCGGGGGCCTCGACAAAAACATTCAGTACTTC.

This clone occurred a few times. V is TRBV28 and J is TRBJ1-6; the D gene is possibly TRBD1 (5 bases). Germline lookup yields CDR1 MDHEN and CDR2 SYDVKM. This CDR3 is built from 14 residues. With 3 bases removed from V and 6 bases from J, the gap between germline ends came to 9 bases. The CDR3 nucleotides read TGTGCCAGCAGTTTGACAGTATCTAATTCACCCCTCCACTTT. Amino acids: CASSLTVSNSPLHF.

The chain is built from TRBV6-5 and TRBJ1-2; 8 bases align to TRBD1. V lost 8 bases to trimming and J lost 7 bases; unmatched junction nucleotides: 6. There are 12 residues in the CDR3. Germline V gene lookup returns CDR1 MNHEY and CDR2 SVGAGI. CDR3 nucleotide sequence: TGTGCCAGCTCGGACAGGGCGGGTGGCTACACCTTC. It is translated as CASSDRAGGYTF.

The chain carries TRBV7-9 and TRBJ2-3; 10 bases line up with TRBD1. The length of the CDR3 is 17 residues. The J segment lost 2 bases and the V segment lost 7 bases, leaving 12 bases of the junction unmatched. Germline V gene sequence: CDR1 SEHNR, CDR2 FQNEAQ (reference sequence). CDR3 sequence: CASTHPRDRGNTDTQYF. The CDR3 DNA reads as TGTGCCAGCACCCATCCCCGGGACAGGGGTAACACAGATACGCAGTATTTT.

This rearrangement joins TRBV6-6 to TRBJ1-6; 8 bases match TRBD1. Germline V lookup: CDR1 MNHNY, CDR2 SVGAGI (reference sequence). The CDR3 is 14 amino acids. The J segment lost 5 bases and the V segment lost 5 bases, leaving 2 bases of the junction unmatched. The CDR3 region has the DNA TGTGCCAGCAGTGCGGGACAGGATAATTCACCCCTCCACTTT. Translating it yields CASSAGQDNSPLHF.

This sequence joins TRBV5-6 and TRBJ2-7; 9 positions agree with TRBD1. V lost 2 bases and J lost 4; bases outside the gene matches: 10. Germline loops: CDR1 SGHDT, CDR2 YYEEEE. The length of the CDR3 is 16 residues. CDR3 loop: CASSFWGTGRVYEQYF. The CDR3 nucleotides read TGTGCCAGCAGCTTCTGGGGGACAGGGAGGGTATACGAGCAGTACTTC. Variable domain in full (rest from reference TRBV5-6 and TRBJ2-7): DAGVTQSPTHLIKTRGQQVTLRCSPKSGHDTVSWYQQALGQGPQFIFQYYEEEERQRGNFPDRFSGHQFPNYSSELNVNALLLGDSALYLCASSFWGTGRVYEQYFGPGTRLTVT.

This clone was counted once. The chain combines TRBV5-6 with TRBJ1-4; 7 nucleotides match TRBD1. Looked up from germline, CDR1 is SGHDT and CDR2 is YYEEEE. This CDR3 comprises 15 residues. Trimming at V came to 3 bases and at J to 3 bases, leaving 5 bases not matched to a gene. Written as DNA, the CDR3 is TGTGCCAGCAGCTGGCAGGGGGATGCTAATGAAAAACTGTTTTTT. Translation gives CASSWQGDANEKLFF.

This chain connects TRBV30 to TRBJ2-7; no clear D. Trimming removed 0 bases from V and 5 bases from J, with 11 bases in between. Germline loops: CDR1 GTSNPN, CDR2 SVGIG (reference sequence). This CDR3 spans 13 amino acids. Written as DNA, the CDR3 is TGTGCCTGGAGTGTGAATGTGAGGAACGAGCAGTACTTC. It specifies CAWSVNVRNEQYF.

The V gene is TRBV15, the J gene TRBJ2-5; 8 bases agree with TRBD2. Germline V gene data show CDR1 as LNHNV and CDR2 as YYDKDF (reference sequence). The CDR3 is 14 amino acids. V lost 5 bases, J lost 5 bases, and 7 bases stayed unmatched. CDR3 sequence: CATSPGGETETQYF. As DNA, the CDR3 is TGTGCCACCAGCCCCGGGGGGGAAACGGAGACCCAGTACTTC.

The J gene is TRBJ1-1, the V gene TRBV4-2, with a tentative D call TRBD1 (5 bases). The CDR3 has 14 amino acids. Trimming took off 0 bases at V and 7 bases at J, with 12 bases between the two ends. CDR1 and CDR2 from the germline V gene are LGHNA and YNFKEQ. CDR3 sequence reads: CASSQDAQALEAFF. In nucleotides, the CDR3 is TGTGCCAGCAGCCAAGACGCACAGGCACTTGAAGCTTTCTTT.

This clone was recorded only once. The chain's CDR3 is CASSNSSGTGKPYEQYF. The CDR3 DNA sequence: TGTGCCAGCAGCAACTCATCCGGGACAGGGAAACCCTACGAGCAGTACTTC. The genes are TRBV6-2 or TRBV6-3 and TRBJ2-7; 9 nucleotides align to TRBD1. This CDR3 has 17 amino acids. Per germline, CDR1 MNHEY and CDR2 SVGEGT. Trimming removed 6 bases from V and 2 bases from J; junction bases left unmatched: 14.

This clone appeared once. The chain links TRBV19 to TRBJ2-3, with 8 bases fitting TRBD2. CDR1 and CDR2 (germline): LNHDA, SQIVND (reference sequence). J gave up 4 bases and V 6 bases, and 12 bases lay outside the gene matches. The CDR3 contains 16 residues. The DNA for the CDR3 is TGTGCCAGTAGCAAAATCCCGACTAGCGCGGCAGATACGCAGTATTTT. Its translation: CASSKIPTSAADTQYF.

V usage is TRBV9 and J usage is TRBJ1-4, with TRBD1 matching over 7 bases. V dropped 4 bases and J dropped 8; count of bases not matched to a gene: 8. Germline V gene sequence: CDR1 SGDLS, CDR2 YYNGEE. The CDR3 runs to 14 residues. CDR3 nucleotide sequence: TGTGCCAGCAGCCCCCGCGACAGGGCCGAAAAACTGTTTTTT. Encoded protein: CASSPRDRAEKLFF. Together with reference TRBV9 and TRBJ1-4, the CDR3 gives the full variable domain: DSGVTQTPKHLITATGQRVTLRCSPRSGDLSVYWYQQSLDQGLQFLIQYYNGEERAKGNILERFSAQQFPDLHSELNLSSLELGDSALYFCASSPRDRAEKLFFGSGTQLSVL.

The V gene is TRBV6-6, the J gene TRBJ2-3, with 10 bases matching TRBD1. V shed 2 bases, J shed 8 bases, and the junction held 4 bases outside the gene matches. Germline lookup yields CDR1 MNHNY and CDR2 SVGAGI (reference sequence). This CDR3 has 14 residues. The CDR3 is CASSYPGQGSTQYF. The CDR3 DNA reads TGTGCCAGCAGTTACCCGGGACAGGGGTCTACGCAGTATTTT.

CDR3 sequence: CASSFEVNYGYTF. DNA for the CDR3: TGTGCCAGCAGTTTTGAGGTAAACTATGGCTACACCTTC. The chain employs TRBV28 and TRBJ1-2; D unclear. V lost 3 bases and J lost 2, with 7 bases in between. Germline V gene sequence: CDR1 MDHEN, CDR2 SYDVKM. This CDR3 spans 13 amino acids.

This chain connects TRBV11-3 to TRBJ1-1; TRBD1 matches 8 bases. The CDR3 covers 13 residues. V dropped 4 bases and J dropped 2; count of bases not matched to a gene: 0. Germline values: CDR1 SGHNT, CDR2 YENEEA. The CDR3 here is CASSSGGNTEAFF. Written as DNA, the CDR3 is TGTGCCAGCAGCTCAGGGGGCAACACTGAAGCTTTCTTT.

The CDR3 reads CASSLVGGPRGSGELFF. CDR3 DNA: TGTGCCAGCAGCTTAGTGGGCGGGCCCAGAGGGTCCGGGGAGCTGTTTTTT. V gene TRBV7-2 combines with J gene TRBJ2-2; D is perhaps TRBD2 (5 bases). V lost 1 base and J 6 bases, leaving 18 bases between the germline ends. Germline assignment: CDR1 SGHTA and CDR2 FQGNSA. The CDR3 is 17 residues long.

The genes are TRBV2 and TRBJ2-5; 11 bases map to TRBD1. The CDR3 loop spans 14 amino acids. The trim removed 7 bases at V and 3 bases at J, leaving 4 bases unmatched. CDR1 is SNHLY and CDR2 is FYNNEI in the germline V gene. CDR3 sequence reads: CASIWDRGEETQYF. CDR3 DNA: TGTGCCAGCATCTGGGACAGGGGGGAAGAGACCCAGTACTTC.

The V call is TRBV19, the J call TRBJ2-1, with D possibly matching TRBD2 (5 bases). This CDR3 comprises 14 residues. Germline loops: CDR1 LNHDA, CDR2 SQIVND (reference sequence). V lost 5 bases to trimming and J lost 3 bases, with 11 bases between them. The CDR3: CASSWSSGYNEQFF. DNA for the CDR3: TGTGCCAGTAGTTGGTCGAGCGGCTACAATGAGCAGTTCTTC.

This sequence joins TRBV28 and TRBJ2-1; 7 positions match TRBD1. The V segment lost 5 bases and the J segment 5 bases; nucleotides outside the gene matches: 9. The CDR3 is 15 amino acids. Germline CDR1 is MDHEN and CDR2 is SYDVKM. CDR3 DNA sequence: TGTGCCAGCAGTCTTTCCGGGACAGCCGACAATGAGCAGTTCTTC. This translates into CASSLSGTADNEQFF.

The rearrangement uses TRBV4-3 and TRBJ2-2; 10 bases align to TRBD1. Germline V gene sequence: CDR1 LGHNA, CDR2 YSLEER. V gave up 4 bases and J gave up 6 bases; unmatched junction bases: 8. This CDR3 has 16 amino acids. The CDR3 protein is CASSRRQGATPGELFF. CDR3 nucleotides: TGCGCCAGCAGCCGACGACAGGGGGCTACCCCCGGGGAGCTGTTTTTT.

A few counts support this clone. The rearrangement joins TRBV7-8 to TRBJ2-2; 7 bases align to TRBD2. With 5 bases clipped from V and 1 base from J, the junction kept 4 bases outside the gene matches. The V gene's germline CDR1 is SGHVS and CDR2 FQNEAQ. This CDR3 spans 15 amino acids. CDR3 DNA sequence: TGTGCCAGCAGCCGAGGCGGGGGGAACACCGGGGAGCTGTTTTTT. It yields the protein CASSRGGGNTGELFF.

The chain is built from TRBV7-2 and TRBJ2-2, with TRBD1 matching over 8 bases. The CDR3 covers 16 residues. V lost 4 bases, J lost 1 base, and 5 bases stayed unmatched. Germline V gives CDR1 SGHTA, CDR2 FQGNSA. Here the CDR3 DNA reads TGTGCCAGCAGCTGGGCCGGGACAGGGAACACCGGGGAGCTGTTTTTT. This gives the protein CASSWAGTGNTGELFF.